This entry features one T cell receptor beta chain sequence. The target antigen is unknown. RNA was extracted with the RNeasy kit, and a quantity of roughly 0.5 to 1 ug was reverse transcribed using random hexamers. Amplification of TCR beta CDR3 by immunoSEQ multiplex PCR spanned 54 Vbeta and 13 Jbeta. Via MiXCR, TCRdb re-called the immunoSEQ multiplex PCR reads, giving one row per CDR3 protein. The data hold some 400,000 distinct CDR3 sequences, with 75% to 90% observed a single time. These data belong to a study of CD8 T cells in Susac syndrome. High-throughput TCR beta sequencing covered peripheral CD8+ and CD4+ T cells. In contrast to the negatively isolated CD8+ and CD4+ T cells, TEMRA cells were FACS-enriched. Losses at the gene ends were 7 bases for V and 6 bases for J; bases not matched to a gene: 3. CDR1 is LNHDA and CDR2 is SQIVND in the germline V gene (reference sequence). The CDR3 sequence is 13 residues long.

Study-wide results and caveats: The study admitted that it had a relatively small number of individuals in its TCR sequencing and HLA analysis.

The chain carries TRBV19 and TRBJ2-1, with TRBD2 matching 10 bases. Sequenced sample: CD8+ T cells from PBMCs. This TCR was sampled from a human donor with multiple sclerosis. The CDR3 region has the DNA TGTGCCAGTACCCTAGCGGGAGCCAATGAGCAGTTCTTC. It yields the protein CASTLAGANEQFF.